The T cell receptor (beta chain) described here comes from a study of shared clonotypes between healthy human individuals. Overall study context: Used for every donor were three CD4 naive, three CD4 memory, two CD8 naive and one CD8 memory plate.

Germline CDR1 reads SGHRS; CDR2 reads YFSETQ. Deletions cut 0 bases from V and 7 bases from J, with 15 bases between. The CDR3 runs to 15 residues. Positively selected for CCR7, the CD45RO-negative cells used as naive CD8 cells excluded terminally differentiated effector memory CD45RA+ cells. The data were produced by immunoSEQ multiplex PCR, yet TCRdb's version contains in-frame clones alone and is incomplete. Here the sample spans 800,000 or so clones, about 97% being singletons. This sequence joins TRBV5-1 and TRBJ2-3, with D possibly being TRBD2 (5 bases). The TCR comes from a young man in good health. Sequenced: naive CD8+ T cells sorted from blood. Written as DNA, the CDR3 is TGCGCCAGCAGCTTGGCTGTCCGGAGGAATTATACGCAGTATTTT. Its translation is CASSLAVRRNYTQYF.